Below, one TCR beta chain is given with its context. Its antigen is still unknown. This record belongs to a study of immune cell composition in non-small cell lung cancer. Study results and caveats: Tumour-associated clones >0.5% occurred in roughly a third of adenocarcinomas, about 69% of squamous. Top 10 clone scores and clonality were higher in squamous than adenocarcinoma.

There are 12 residues in the CDR3. The V and J ends lost 6 bases and 0 bases respectively, with 9 bases between them. Germline CDR1 SQVTM, CDR2 ANQGSEA. Some clones are missing from TCRdb's copy, which holds only in-frame ones; the method was immunoSEQ multiplex PCR. The top ten hold 13% to 15% of the sample, which has some 6,600 clones, approximately 84% seen once. This TCR was recovered from a human donor with non-small cell lung cancer. Input material: lung tumor tissue. J is TRBJ2-7 and V is TRBV29-1; D unresolved. The CDR3 DNA reads as TGCAGCGTCTCCGGAGCCTCCTACGAGCAGTACTTC. Translating it yields CSVSGASYEQYF.